The rows below give T cell receptor beta chains drawn from one sample of a study of T cell repertoires in cytomegalovirus infection. These receptors' targets are unknown. In TCRdb, the reads were re-called with MiXCR into one record per CDR3 protein. Of about 46,000 distinct CDR3 sequences in the sample, nearly 20% were seen once. The sequences come from CD8+ T cells from cultured PBMCs, collected from culture after CMV antigen stimulation. Receptors were obtained from a human donor in good health (CMV status not recorded). Some clones in this sample may be carry-over from other donors' samples. CDR3s include the opening cysteine and the closing phenylalanine or tryptophan. A D gene is named only where the DNA matches it firmly. Only some rows state a clone size, as once, few, many or a class for expanded clones.

many | . | TRBJ1-5 | TRBV20-1 | CSARDPAGQPQHF | TGCAGTGCTAGGGACCCCGCGGGTCAGCCCCAGCATTTT
many | . | TRBJ1-6 | TRBV7-9 | CASSLVNSPLHF | TGTGCCAGCAGCTTAGTTAATTCACCCCTCCACTTT
. | TRBD1 | TRBJ2-3 | TRBV5-6 | CASSLRTGNTDTQYF | TGTGCCAGCAGCCTACGGACAGGGAACACAGATACGCAGTATTTT
. | TRBD1 | TRBJ2-7 | TRBV20-1 | CSATPLTGGSYEQYF | TGCAGTGCTACACCTCTGACAGGGGGCTCCTACGAGCAGTACTTC
few | . | TRBJ1-5 | TRBV20-1 | CSAQAVSWGSNQPQHF | TGCAGTGCCCAAGCGGTCTCTTGGGGTAGCAATCAGCCCCAGCATTTT
. | . | TRBJ2-7 | TRBV12-3/TRBV12-4 | CASTTTMAAYEQYF | TGTGCCAGCACCACCACCATGGCGGCCTACGAGCAGTACTTC
many | TRBD1 | TRBJ2-5 | TRBV7-6 | CASSLYPGTGVQETQYF | TGTGCCAGCAGCTTATACCCCGGGACAGGCGTACAAGAGACCCAGTACTTC
. | TRBD1 | TRBJ1-2 | TRBV27 | CASSPWQGGYGYTF | TGTGCCAGCAGCCCATGGCAGGGGGGCTATGGCTACACCTTC
few | . | TRBJ2-3 | TRBV11-1 | CASSLVRRATDTQYF | TGTGCCAGCAGCTTAGTTAGGCGGGCCACAGATACGCAGTATTTT
many | . | TRBJ1-2 | TRBV9 | CASSVGGDYGYTF | TGTGCCAGCAGCGTAGGGGGTGATTATGGCTACACCTTC
few | . | TRBJ2-5 | TRBV6-2/TRBV6-3 | CASSYFLGGQETQYF | TGTGCCAGCAGTTACTTTCTCGGGGGCCAAGAGACCCAGTACTTC
. | . | TRBJ2-1 | TRBV27 | CASSYGAAYNEQFF | TGTGCCAGCAGTTACGGCGCTGCCTACAATGAGCAGTTCTTC
. | . | TRBJ2-1 | TRBV6-5 | CASSTTGGGSTYNEQFF | TGTGCCAGCAGTACCACAGGGGGGGGGAGCACCTACAATGAGCAGTTCTTC
few | . | TRBJ2-1 | TRBV12-3/TRBV12-4 | CASTGQDSFFSYNEQFF | TGTGCCAGCACCGGTCAGGACAGCTTCTTCTCCTACAATGAGCAGTTCTTC
few | TRBD1 | TRBJ2-5 | TRBV6-1 | CASSELGTEETQYF | TGTGCCAGCAGTGAACTAGGGACAGAAGAGACCCAGTACTTC
many | TRBD1 | TRBJ1-1 | TRBV9 | CASSVGGGGTEAFF | TGTGCCAGCAGCGTAGGAGGGGGCGGCACTGAAGCTTTCTTT
. | . | TRBJ1-2 | TRBV6-5 | CASSYLGGESFLKGYTF | TGTGCCAGCAGTTACTTGGGGGGGGAGAGTTTTCTGAAGGGCTACACCTTC
few | TRBD2 | TRBJ2-5 | TRBV20-1 | CSAPRLAGGQETQYF | TGCAGTGCTCCTAGACTAGCGGGGGGGCAAGAGACCCAGTACTTC
few | . | TRBJ1-6 | TRBV4-2 | CASAVTLYNSPLHF | TGTGCCTCGGCAGTTACCTTATATAATTCACCCCTCCACTTT
. | TRBD2 | TRBJ2-7 | TRBV19 | CASSIVGTSAEQYF | TGTGCCAGTAGTATAGTAGGGACTAGCGCCGAGCAGTACTTC
. | . | TRBJ1-3 | TRBV11-2 | CASSFPDSGNTIYF | TGTGCCAGCAGCTTTCCAGACTCTGGAAACACCATATATTTT
many | TRBD1 | TRBJ1-5 | TRBV7-2 | CASSRAAGGNNQPQHF | TGTGCCAGCAGCCGCGCGGCAGGGGGGAACAATCAGCCCCAGCATTTT
few | . | TRBJ1-4 | TRBV20-1 | CSANAPTNEKLFF | TGCAGTGCTAACGCACCAACTAATGAAAAACTGTTTTTT
few | . | TRBJ1-2 | TRBV5-4 | CASSFVNGYTF | TGTGCCAGCAGCTTTGTGAATGGCTACACCTTC
few | . | TRBJ2-1 | TRBV12-3/TRBV12-4 | CASSSGRRGTYNEQFF | TGTGCCAGCAGTTCCGGGAGAAGGGGGACTTACAATGAGCAGTTCTTC
few | . | TRBJ2-7 | TRBV15 | CATSRELGPRAEQYF | TGTGCCACCAGCAGGGAATTGGGGCCACGGGCCGAGCAGTACTTC
. | . | TRBJ1-2 | TRBV6-2/TRBV6-3 | CASSYGPGYTF | TGTGCCAGCAGTTACGGACCAGGCTACACCTTC
few | . | TRBJ2-5 | TRBV7-2 | CASSLDGRGGETQYF | TGTGCCAGCAGCTTAGATGGGAGGGGGGGAGAGACCCAGTACTTC
. | TRBD1 | TRBJ2-7 | TRBV20-1 | CSASPPHRGGEQYF | TGCAGTGCTAGTCCCCCACACAGGGGCGGCGAGCAGTACTTC
. | TRBD1 | TRBJ2-7 | TRBV27 | CASSSAGTGPLEQYF | TGTGCCAGCAGTTCTGCCGGGACAGGGCCCCTCGAGCAGTACTTC
many | TRBD1 | TRBJ1-6 | TRBV12-3/TRBV12-4 | CASRAGTGTPLHF | TGTGCCAGCAGGGCCGGGACAGGAACACCCCTCCACTTT
many | . | TRBJ1-5 | TRBV6-2/TRBV6-3 | CASSYWSLDQPQHF | TGTGCCAGCAGTTATTGGTCGTTAGATCAGCCCCAGCATTTT
. | . | TRBJ2-4 | TRBV19 | CASTPGLRDIQYF | TGTGCCAGTACCCCGGGCCTTCGGGACATTCAGTACTTC
once | TRBD1 | TRBJ1-2 | TRBV28 | CASRSTGLWLQFNYGYTF | TGTGCCAGCAGATCGACAGGGCTATGGTTACAATTTAACTATGGCTACACCTTC
. | TRBD1 | TRBJ1-1 | TRBV4-2 | CASSQMTGMNTEAFF | TGTGCCAGCAGCCAGATGACAGGGATGAACACTGAAGCTTTCTTT
. | TRBD1 | TRBJ2-1 | TRBV30 | CAWGQESSYNEQFF | TGTGCCTGGGGACAGGAGAGCTCCTACAATGAGCAGTTCTTC
many | . | TRBJ2-2 | TRBV19 | CASSLGGQRNTGELFF | TGTGCCAGTAGCCTCGGGGGCCAGCGTAACACCGGGGAGCTGTTTTTT
. | . | TRBJ2-7 | TRBV27 | CASSFPEGEQYF | TGTGCCAGCAGTTTCCCCGAGGGCGAGCAGTACTTC
. | . | TRBJ1-1 | TRBV15 | CATSSGDRNTEAFF | TGTGCCACCAGCAGCGGTGACAGGAACACTGAAGCTTTCTTT
. | . | TRBJ1-6 | TRBV20-1 | CSARDRRLDSPLHF | TGCAGTGCTAGAGATCGACGCTTGGATTCACCCCTCCACTTT
many | . | TRBJ1-2 | TRBV6-6 | CASSYLGDYGYTF | TGTGCCAGCAGTTATCTCGGGGACTATGGCTACACCTTC
few | . | TRBJ2-7 | TRBV6-2/TRBV6-3 | CASSYQASYEQYF | TGTGCCAGCAGTTACCAGGCGTCCTACGAGCAGTACTTC
few | . | TRBJ1-5 | TRBV27 | CASSFSGRNSNQPQHF | TGTGCCAGCAGTTTCTCGGGACGAAATAGCAATCAGCCCCAGCATTTT
few | . | TRBJ2-1 | TRBV5-4 | CASSSPFTEQFF | TGTGCCAGCAGCTCACCTTTCACGGAGCAGTTCTTC
many | . | TRBJ1-1 | TRBV5-5 | CASSLARLNTEAFF | TGTGCCAGCAGCTTGGCTCGACTTAACACTGAAGCTTTCTTT
. | . | TRBJ1-5 | TRBV28 | CASSLHPGGGNQPQHF | TGTGCCAGCAGTTTACATCCGGGGGGAGGCAATCAGCCCCAGCATTTT
. | . | TRBJ2-2 | TRBV7-2 | CASRFNGELFF | TGTGCCAGCAGGTTCAACGGGGAGCTGTTTTTT
few | TRBD2 | TRBJ2-1 | TRBV27 | CASSLSIWSGRAPEQFF | TGTGCCAGCAGTTTATCGATATGGAGCGGGAGGGCCCCTGAGCAGTTCTTC
. | . | TRBJ2-7 | TRBV7-6 | CANSFDGFPYEQYF | TGTGCCAACAGCTTCGACGGATTCCCCTACGAGCAGTACTTC
few | TRBD1 | TRBJ1-3 | TRBV9 | CASSGGTGASSGNTIYF | TGTGCCAGCAGCGGAGGGACAGGGGCGTCCTCTGGAAACACCATATATTTT
. | TRBD2 | TRBJ2-1 | TRBV29-1 | CSVFGGRGNEQFF | TGCAGCGTTTTTGGCGGGAGGGGAAATGAGCAGTTCTTC
few | . | TRBJ1-3 | TRBV7-9 | CASRPIDPPPGPSSGNTIYF | TGTGCCAGCAGACCAATTGACCCCCCCCCGGGACCATCCTCTGGAAACACCATATATTTT
few | TRBD1 | TRBJ1-4 | TRBV4-3 | CASSPRGQGAANEKLFF | TGCGCCAGCAGCCCCCGGGGACAGGGGGCAGCAAATGAAAAACTGTTTTTT
many | . | TRBJ1-1 | TRBV7-6 | CASSLGSGATEAFF | TGTGCCAGCAGCTTAGGGTCTGGGGCCACTGAAGCTTTCTTT
few | TRBD1 | TRBJ2-7 | TRBV7-6 | CASSLGRQGYEQYF | TGTGCCAGCAGCTTAGGAAGACAGGGCTACGAGCAGTACTTC
few | . | TRBJ2-7 | TRBV19 | CASIGGGRGAYEQYF | TGTGCCAGTATCGGAGGCGGAAGGGGGGCCTACGAGCAGTACTTC
many | TRBD1 | TRBJ1-2 | TRBV18 | CASSLPSQGDYGYTF | TGTGCCAGCTCACTACCCTCCCAGGGGGACTATGGCTACACCTTC